These 31 T cell receptor beta chains were all obtained from the same sample, sequenced in a study of control samples from healthy donors and cancer patients. This table comes from immunoSEQ multiplex PCR, and its TCRdb copy is limited to in-frame clones, with some not included. Of about 140,000 clones listed, about 90% were seen once; the top ten hold 5.5% to 9%. The sample was blood. The receptors were sampled from a man younger than 35 in good health.

This clone was observed a few times. The chain joins TRBV24-1 to TRBJ1-2; possibly TRBD1 for D (5 bases). This CDR3 has 11 residues. Germline V gives CDR1 KGHDR, CDR2 SFDVKD. Trimming stripped 2 bases from V and 11 bases from J, with 8 bases between. DNA for the CDR3: TGTGCCACCAGTGATTCAGGGAGATACACCTTC. Amino acid sequence: CATSDSGRYTF.

The chain joins TRBV6-5 to TRBJ2-3, with 7 bases matching TRBD1. There are 14 residues in the CDR3. CDR1 is MNHEY and CDR2 is SVGAGI in the germline V gene. V lost 5 bases to trimming and J lost 5 bases; unmatched junction nucleotides: 7. The CDR3 is CASSPGTARDTQYF. The CDR3 nucleotides read TGTGCCAGCAGTCCCGGGACAGCTAGAGATACGCAGTATTTT.

The CDR3 DNA reads as TGCGCCAGCAGCGACAAAAGCGGGGGGATCTACAATGAGCAGTTCTTC. Translation gives CASSDKSGGIYNEQFF. The chain has TRBV5-1 and TRBJ2-1; 9 positions match TRBD2. The J segment lost 3 bases and the V segment lost 4 bases, leaving 8 bases of the junction unmatched. This CDR3 has 16 amino acids. CDR1 is SGHRS and CDR2 is YFSETQ in the germline V gene.

The chain is built from TRBV7-3 and TRBJ2-5; a weak D match, TRBD2 (7 bases). Trimming took 7 bases from V and 5 from J, leaving 20 bases between them. CDR1 SGHTA and CDR2 FQGTGA come from the germline V gene. The CDR3 totals 15 residues. This CDR3 reads CASNNPTGGRETQYF. The CDR3 DNA sequence: TGTGCCAGCAACAACCCGACGGGGGGCCGGGAGACCCAGTACTTC. Full variable domain (rest looked up from reference TRBV7-3 and TRBJ2-5): GAGVSQTPSNKVTEKGKYVELRCDPISGHTALYWYRQSLGQGPEFLIYFQGTGAADDSGLPNDRFFAVRPEGSVSTLKIQRTERGDSAVYLCASNNPTGGRETQYFGPGTRLLVL.

V and J are TRBV6-5 and TRBJ1-5; D might be TRBD1 (5 bases). The CDR3 spans 14 residues. Trimming removed 8 bases at V and 2 bases at J, with 13 bases between. The germline CDR1 and CDR2 sequences are MNHEY and SVGAGI. CDR3 in DNA: TGTGCCAGCTTCTCAGGGTGGGGCAATCAGCCCCAGCATTTT. Translation: CASFSGWGNQPQHF.

V is TRBV28 and J is TRBJ1-6; 8 nucleotides match TRBD1. V dropped 10 bases and J dropped 1; count of bases not matched to a gene: 9. In germline, CDR1 is MDHEN, CDR2 SYDVKM. CDR3 size: 16 residues. CDR3 loop: CAIKTGEGSYNSPLHF. CDR3 sequence (DNA): TGTGCCATCAAGACAGGGGAAGGGTCCTATAATTCACCCCTCCACTTT.

The gene calls are TRBV7-2 and TRBJ2-5; 11 nucleotides match TRBD2. Trimming cost V 5 bases and J 2 bases; bases outside gene matches: 4. The CDR3 contains 15 residues. CDR1 is SGHTA, CDR2 FQGNSA, per germline. In DNA form, the CDR3 reads TGTGCCAGCAGCATCCGACTAGCGGGGCAAGAGACCCAGTACTTC. Residues: CASSIRLAGQETQYF.

The chain combines TRBV18 with TRBJ1-2, with 10 bases that match TRBD1. The CDR3 sequence is 14 residues long. In germline, CDR1 is KGHSH, CDR2 LQKENI. Trimming took 0 bases from V and 13 from J; bases not matched to a gene: 8. For the CDR3, the DNA is TGTGCCAGCTCACCACCAAGGGACAGGGGAACGGTCACCTTC. It specifies CASSPPRDRGTVTF.

The chain recombines TRBV7-2 with TRBJ1-2; D not resolved. V lost 7 bases and J 7 bases, leaving 19 bases between the germline ends. There are 14 residues in the CDR3. Germline V gene lookup returns CDR1 SGHTA and CDR2 FQGNSA. CDR3 coding DNA: TGTGCCAGCAACATAGGACTCTTTGAAAGTGGCTACACCTTC. Its translation: CASNIGLFESGYTF.

The chain combines TRBV11-2 with TRBJ1-2; maybe TRBD1 (5 bases). The V gene's germline CDR1 is SGHAT and CDR2 FQNNGV. The V end lost 0 bases, the J end lost 2 bases, and 13 bases lay between the germline ends. This CDR3 is built from 16 residues. In DNA, the CDR3 is TGTGCCAGCAGCTTAGATGCTGGGGCCGGAAACTATGGCTACACCTTC. Its protein product is CASSLDAGAGNYGYTF.

The chain joins TRBV30 to TRBJ2-1, with TRBD2 matching 7 bases. Trimming cost V 2 bases and J 4 bases; bases outside gene matches: 8. There are 15 residues in the CDR3. The V gene's germline CDR1 is GTSNPN and CDR2 SVGIG (reference sequence). This CDR3 reads CAWSTGSGVYNEQFF. CDR3 sequence (DNA): TGTGCCTGGAGTACGGGGAGCGGGGTGTACAATGAGCAGTTCTTC.

In DNA, the CDR3 is TGTGCCAGCAGCGAGACTAGCGGGGGATACAATGAGCAGTTCTTC. Protein: CASSETSGGYNEQFF. The chain joins TRBV4-2 to TRBJ2-1; 12 positions match TRBD2. Germline assignment: CDR1 LGHNA and CDR2 YNFKEQ. The CDR3 totals 15 residues. V was clipped by 5 bases and J by 4 bases; unmatched bases: 3.

The chain is built from TRBV5-1 and TRBJ2-2, with unresolved D. The CDR3 spans 16 residues. The germline V gene has CDR1 SGHRS and CDR2 YFSETQ. V lost 0 bases and J lost 1, with 10 bases in between. For the CDR3, the DNA is TGCGCCAGCAGCTTGGACGGCACACGGAACACCGGGGAGCTGTTTTTT. Translated, it gives CASSLDGTRNTGELFF.

This chain uses TRBV4-1 with TRBJ2-1, with TRBD2 matching over 9 bases. The ends lost 4 bases at V and 4 bases at J; junction bases unmatched: 5. This CDR3 is built from 15 residues. Germline V gene data show CDR1 as MGHRA and CDR2 as YSYEKL. In DNA form, the CDR3 reads TGCGCCAGCAGCCTCGAGCGGGGGGCTTACAATGAGCAGTTCTTC. Protein product: CASSLERGAYNEQFF.

This clone was observed a handful of times. The chain couples TRBV12-3 or TRBV12-4 to TRBJ1-2; weak D call: TRBD1 (6 bases). The CDR3 runs 13 residues. Deletions cut 0 bases from V and 7 bases from J, with 9 bases between. Here the CDR3 reads CASSLAPGAGYTF. The CDR3 region has the DNA TGTGCCAGCAGTTTAGCGCCGGGGGCTGGCTACACCTTC.

The J gene is TRBJ2-1, the V gene TRBV6-5; D call uncertain. The germline V gene encodes CDR1 MNHEY and CDR2 SVGAGI. The V end was cut by 8 bases, the J end by 2 bases, with 10 bases between. The CDR3 contains 13 residues. In DNA form, the CDR3 reads TGTGCCAGCCAGTTAGAAACCTACAATGAGCAGTTCTTC. Its protein product is CASQLETYNEQFF.

The gene calls are TRBV9 and TRBJ2-7, with D possibly TRBD1 on 6 matching bases. Per the germline V gene, CDR1 is SGDLS and CDR2 is YYNGEE. V was pared by 5 bases and J by 2 bases, with 17 bases between. CDR3 length equals 15 residues. CDR3 coding DNA: TGTGCCAGCAGTGGTGGAGGCAGGGACACCTACGAGCAGTACTTC. Translation: CASSGGGRDTYEQYF.

The V gene is TRBV7-9, the J gene TRBJ2-7, with TRBD1 identical over 9 bases. The CDR3 extends over 17 amino acids. In germline, CDR1 is SEHNR, CDR2 FQNEAQ (reference sequence). V shed 3 bases and J 0 bases; nucleotides not matched to a gene: 9. This chain's CDR3 is CASSLEVQGALSYEQYF. DNA for the CDR3: TGTGCCAGCAGCTTGGAAGTACAGGGGGCTCTCTCCTACGAGCAGTACTTC.

The chain uses TRBV5-1 and TRBJ1-3; D possibly corresponds to TRBD1 (6 bases). This CDR3 is 16 amino acids long. From germline, CDR1 is SGHRS and CDR2 YFSETQ. V lost 0 bases and J 0 bases, leaving 10 bases between the germline ends. CDR3 bases: TGCGCCAGCAGCTTGGAGCAGGGGCCCTCTGGAAACACCATATATTTT. Translating gives CASSLEQGPSGNTIYF.

The chain recombines TRBV7-9 with TRBJ1-2; D is uncertain. The CDR3 length is 14 residues. The germline gives CDR1 SEHNR, CDR2 FQNEAQ (reference sequence). The ends were cut back, 4 bases at V and 1 base at J, with 10 bases in the middle. The CDR3 protein is CASSSRGVNYGYTF. In DNA form, the CDR3 reads TGTGCCAGCAGCTCTCGGGGAGTTAACTATGGCTACACCTTC.

The V call is TRBV25-1, the J call TRBJ1-2, with D perhaps matching TRBD1 (5 bases). Looked up from germline, CDR1 is MGHDK and CDR2 is SYGVNS. The CDR3 consists of 15 residues. Trimming removed 2 bases at V and 6 bases at J, with 16 bases between. CDR3 coding DNA: TGTGCCAGCAGTGAAAGAAGGGGCAGGGTGAATGGCTACACCTTC. Translated, it gives CASSERRGRVNGYTF.

The chain employs TRBV3-1 (or the pseudogene TRBV3-2) and TRBJ1-3; D is undetermined. Trimming pared 1 base from V and 0 bases from J, leaving 7 bases between. Looked up from germline, CDR1 is LGHDT and CDR2 is YNNKEL (reference sequence). The CDR3 loop spans 15 amino acids. This CDR3 reads CASSQGAGSGNTIYF. For the CDR3, the DNA is TGTGCCAGCAGCCAAGGGGCCGGCTCTGGAAACACCATATATTTT.

CDR3 sequence (DNA): TGCGCCAGCAGCTTGGGACTAGCGCGTCAGGCGAACACCGGGGAGCTGTTTTTT. Protein: CASSLGLARQANTGELFF. This chain uses TRBV5-1 with TRBJ2-2, with 8 bases matching TRBD2. The CDR3 is made up of 18 amino acids. With V trimmed by 0 bases and J by 0 bases, 7 bases remained unmatched. In germline, CDR1 is SGHRS, CDR2 YFSETQ.

The chain recombines TRBV6-5 with TRBJ1-1, with D hard to call. CDR1 is MNHEY, CDR2 SVGAGI, per germline. V lost 6 bases to trimming and J lost 0 bases, with 11 bases between them. The CDR3 has 14 amino acids. Here the CDR3 reads CASRPRTVNTEAFF. CDR3 in DNA: TGTGCCAGCAGACCCCGGACGGTGAACACTGAAGCTTTCTTT.

The CDR3 here is CASSEYRGTYEQYF. DNA of the CDR3: TGTGCCAGCAGTGAATATCGGGGGACCTACGAGCAGTACTTC. The chain employs TRBV25-1 and TRBJ2-7; tentatively, D is TRBD2 (6 bases). The V end was cut by 0 bases, the J end by 2 bases, with 8 bases between. CDR1 is MGHDK, CDR2 SYGVNS, per germline. The CDR3 spans 14 residues.

The chain recombines TRBV10-3 with TRBJ2-3; D unclear. The germline V and J ends were trimmed by 0 bases and 2 bases, with 15 bases remaining between them. The V gene's germline CDR1 is ENHRY and CDR2 SYGVKD. The CDR3 consists of 17 residues. The chain's CDR3 is CAISESNPRSTTDTQYF. The CDR3 bases are TGTGCCATCAGTGAGTCGAATCCCCGTTCCACCACAGATACGCAGTATTTT.

J is TRBJ2-3 and V is TRBV6-4; possibly TRBD2 for D (5 bases). This CDR3 spans 15 amino acids. V was trimmed by 0 bases and J by 0 bases, leaving 7 bases between them. Germline V lookup: CDR1 MRHNA, CDR2 SNTAGT. The CDR3 loop is CASSDSGGSTDTQYF. The CDR3, as DNA: TGTGCCAGCAGTGACTCTGGCGGGAGCACAGATACGCAGTATTTT.

The sample holds a few counts of this clone. V usage is TRBV3-1 (or the pseudogene TRBV3-2) and J usage is TRBJ2-3, with D maybe TRBD2 (6 bases). Deletions cut 4 bases from V and 2 bases from J, with 13 bases between. CDR1 is LGHDT and CDR2 is YNNKEL in the germline V gene (reference sequence). This CDR3 region has 15 residues. For the CDR3, the DNA is TGTGCCAGCAGCCCCGGGACTGGGTACACAGATACGCAGTATTTT. As protein: CASSPGTGYTDTQYF.

The J gene is TRBJ1-6, the V gene TRBV7-2; D remains ambiguous. With 1 base removed from V and 14 bases from J, the gap between germline ends came to 12 bases. In germline, CDR1 is SGHTA, CDR2 FQGNSA. The CDR3 length is 13 residues. CDR3 sequence: CASSLDIGRSLHF. The CDR3, as DNA: TGTGCCAGCAGCTTAGATATCGGCCGGTCCCTCCACTTT. Looking up the rest from reference TRBV7-2 and TRBJ1-6 gives the full variable domain: GAGVSQSPSNKVTEKGKDVELRCDPISGHTALYWYRQSLGQGLEFLIYFQGNSAPDKSGLPSDRFSAERTGGSVSTLTIQRTQQEDSAVYLCASSLDIGRSLHFGNGTRLTVT.

This clone was detected a few times. The rearrangement uses TRBV5-1 and TRBJ1-5, with D uncertain. This CDR3 has 15 amino acids. Trimming shortened V by 1 base and J by 7 bases, and 15 bases separated the two germline ends. CDR1 SGHRS and CDR2 YFSETQ come from the germline V gene. The CDR3 DNA reads TGCGCCAGCAGCTTGCTCCCCACGGCCGAGCAGCCCCAGCATTTT. It translates to CASSLLPTAEQPQHF.

V and J are TRBV28 and TRBJ1-1; D perhaps matches TRBD1 (6 bases). Germline V CDR1 and CDR2: MDHEN, SYDVKM. The CDR3 is 14 residues long. Between the trimmed V and J ends, which lost 5 bases and 6 bases, there was a span of 16 bases. In DNA form, the CDR3 reads TGTGCCAGCAGTCCCGGGGACGGGGGCTCTGAAGCTTTCTTT. This sequence encodes CASSPGDGGSEAFF.